This TCR beta chain was sequenced for a study of T-cell reconstitution after alpha-beta-depleted transplantation in children. Overall study results and limits: By one year post-transplant, T-cell counts and diversity largely arose from T cells that were newly produced. There were reportedly several hundred expanded graft clones from which alpha-beta T cells came about two months after transplant.

This clonotype was picked up many times. The target antigen is unknown. Trimming left V 5 bases short and J 2 bases short, with 22 bases between. The CDR3 runs 17 residues. Germline V CDR1 and CDR2: SGHVS, FNYEAQ. The TCRbeta library incorporated unique molecular identifiers. One entry per CDR3 protein, called by TCRdb with MiXCR from the PCR reads. Among 45,000 to 55,000 distinct CDR3 sequences listed, about 9.3% were seen once. The sequence came from a male patient aged 2 to 10 who had a stem cell transplant for chronic granulomatous disease, so the T cells may come from the graft donor. The sequences come from PBMCs, mostly from graft donor cells, collected 60 days after TCRalphabeta/CD19-depleted stem cell transplant. The chain employs TRBV7-6 and TRBJ2-7; TRBD2 is a possible D gene (6 bases). The CDR3 sequence is CASSGDWALKPPYEQYF. The CDR3 DNA follows: TGTGCCAGCAGCGGGGACTGGGCGCTTAAACCTCCCTACGAGCAGTACTTC.